This TCR beta chain was identified during a study of blood T cell repertoires in COVID-19. Study as a whole: The United States, Italy and Spain provided the acute and convalescent COVID-19 samples. Sources were T cells, B-cell-depleted T cells, or PBMCs; the material itself was cDNA or gDNA.

In the authors' methods: Using reference gene primer amplification, nucleated cell counts were estimated. Sequencing was performed with immunoSEQ multiplex PCR; in TCRdb, only in-frame clones are kept and a portion is missing. That table is the source of V, J and clone size, and D and trimming were worked out from the DNA. The repertoire holds about 94,000 clones, with around 90% as singletons. The germline V gene encodes CDR1 LNHDA and CDR2 SQIVND (reference sequence). The CDR3 is 16 residues long. V was pared by 3 bases and J by 0 bases, with 12 bases between. This clone was recorded a few times. The receptor was derived from an elderly woman with acute or convalescent COVID-19. The rearrangement uses TRBV19 and TRBJ2-1; D is unresolved. Sequencing was done on a sample of peripheral blood. CDR3 sequence: CASSIVKQFSYNEQFF. The CDR3 DNA reads as TGTGCCAGTAGTATTGTAAAACAATTCTCCTACAATGAGCAGTTCTTC.